This TCR beta chain originates from a study of T cells in localized non-small cell lung cancer. General study points: The study detected a median roughly 61 of the top 100 tumor clones in adjacent lung. Uninvolved adjacent lung, not tumor, had the highest T cell clonality. Investigators sequenced only a single tumor region, leaving heterogeneity possible. Blood T cell density predicted longer survival; adjacent-lung clonality, shorter.

Sequencing was performed with immunoSEQ multiplex PCR; in TCRdb, only in-frame clones are kept and a portion is missing. The sample consists of around 100,000 clones, roughly 90% of them appearing once. Comments on this clone: Its matching antigen is unknown.

The trim removed 4 bases at V and 3 bases at J, leaving 3 bases unmatched. The CDR3 consists of 13 residues. The germline CDR1 and CDR2 sequences are MGHDK and SYGVNS. Specimen: peripheral blood, collected before any cancer treatment. The chain is built from TRBV25-1 and TRBJ2-7, with 7 bases matching TRBD1. The clonotype originates from a man between 40 and 69 years old with stage I squamous cell lung carcinoma. CDR3 DNA: TGTGCCAGCAGTGTAAACAGGGGCTACGAGCAGTACTTC. This sequence encodes CASSVNRGYEQYF.